This entry describes one TCR beta chain. Its target is unknown. Donors showed nominal health when sampled, although they likely had unrecorded immune exposures. This specimen comes from a study of cytomegalovirus exposure and HLA in healthy donors. The V segment lost 6 bases and the J segment 1 base; nucleotides outside the gene matches: 9. The germline gives CDR1 SEHNR, CDR2 FQNEAQ (reference sequence). This CDR3 is 16 amino acids long. Amplification used 60 Vbeta primers and 13 Jbeta primers. The table came from immunoSEQ multiplex PCR; TCRdb's copy has only in-frame clones and leaves some out. The sample consists of about 40,000 clones, approximately 52% of them appearing once. Findings and limits, study-wide: TCR beta chain V- and J-gene trimming was linked, in a later analysis, to a missense variant in DCLRE1C. An analysis done earlier found most TCR beta V segments productive about 87% or about 30% of the time. Both high specificity and high sensitivity reportedly marked the classifier's diagnosis of cytomegalovirus status.

The sequence derives from a human donor in good health. Sequencing was carried out using PBMCs. V usage is TRBV7-9 and J usage is TRBJ1-2; 9 bases are a match to TRBD1. CDR3 DNA: TGTGCCAGCAGACCGGGACAGGGTCTTGGTAACTATGGCTACACCTTC. It encodes CASRPGQGLGNYGYTF.